This is a list of T cell receptor beta chains from one sample in a study of technical replicates of blood from a handful of donors. Sequenced by immunoSEQ multiplex PCR; TCRdb stores in-frame clones only, minus some. The sample shows around 80,000 clones, 93% of them seen only once. The sample taken for sequencing was T cells isolated from PBMCs. The receptors here all came from a human donor in good health. CDR3s include the opening cysteine and the closing phenylalanine or tryptophan. D genes are given only for firm matches. Size is stated for part of the rows, as once, few or many counts, or as a class when the clone is expanded.

NA TRBJ1-6 TRBV28 NA CASRGAGANSPLHF TGTGCCAGCAGGGGGGCAGGGGCTAATTCACCCCTCCACTTT
NA TRBJ1-6 TRBV6-5 NA CASSRHGGDSPLHF TGTGCCAGCTCTCGGCACGGAGGAGATTCACCCCTCCACTTT
NA TRBJ1-2 TRBV6-5 TRBD1 CASSYGTGGSGYTF TGTGCCAGCAGTTACGGAACAGGGGGCTCTGGCTACACCTTC
NA TRBJ2-1 TRBV5-6 TRBD2 CASSLVRGGGEQFF TGTGCCAGCAGCTTGGTTCGGGGGGGCGGTGAGCAGTTCTTC
NA TRBJ1-1 TRBV7-6 NA CASSPNRVTEAFF TGTGCCAGCAGCCCGAACAGGGTCACTGAAGCTTTCTTT
NA TRBJ1-1 TRBV6-6 NA CASTLQGSTEAFF TGTGCCAGCACTCTCCAGGGGAGTACTGAAGCTTTCTTT
once TRBJ1-1 TRBV5-5 TRBD1 CASSLGQGLTEAFF TGTGCCAGCAGCTTAGGACAGGGGCTAACTGAAGCTTTCTTT
NA TRBJ1-2 TRBV7-2 TRBD1 CASSPLDRSLPNYGYTF TGTGCCAGCAGCCCCTTGGACAGGAGCCTTCCTAACTATGGCTACACCTTC
NA TRBJ2-7 TRBV27 TRBD2 CASSPTGGAWEQYF TGTGCCAGCAGTCCGACCGGGGGGGCCTGGGAGCAGTACTTC
NA TRBJ2-7 TRBV6-1 TRBD2 CASSAYGTSGARGDEQYF TGTGCCAGCAGTGCATACGGGACTAGCGGAGCCCGAGGGGACGAGCAGTACTTC
NA TRBJ2-7 TRBV11-2 TRBD2 CASNLNSGTSYEQYF TGTGCCAGCAACTTGAATAGCGGGACCTCCTACGAGCAGTACTTC
NA TRBJ1-5 TRBV9 NA CASSVAGQGGQPQHF TGTGCCAGCAGCGTAGCTGGGCAGGGAGGCCAGCCCCAGCATTTT
NA TRBJ1-1 TRBV6-5 NA CASSQKPGEAFF TGTGCCAGCAGCCAAAAGCCAGGTGAAGCTTTCTTT
NA TRBJ2-1 TRBV10-2 NA CASNRLRAVGEQFF TGCGCCAGCAACCGGTTGAGGGCTGTGGGTGAGCAGTTCTTC
NA TRBJ2-2 TRBV30 TRBD2 CAWTRTRTVPHTGELFF TGTGCCTGGACCAGGACTAGAACTGTTCCCCACACCGGGGAGCTGTTTTTT
NA TRBJ2-1 TRBV5-6 TRBD1 CASNLRGPGNEQFF TGTGCCAGCAACCTAAGGGGGCCGGGGAATGAGCAGTTCTTC
NA TRBJ2-6 TRBV9 TRBD2 CASSVASGGESGANVLTF TGTGCCAGCAGCGTAGCTAGCGGGGGAGAGTCTGGGGCCAACGTCCTGACTTTC
NA TRBJ2-2 TRBV2 NA CASIRLQFLENTGELFF TGTGCCAGCATTAGACTCCAGTTTCTAGAAAACACCGGGGAGCTGTTTTTT
NA TRBJ2-1 TRBV11-3 TRBD2 CASSPGLAGVSEQFF TGTGCCAGCAGCCCGGGACTAGCGGGGGTGAGTGAGCAGTTCTTC
NA TRBJ1-4 TRBV15 NA CATSRDRGVGNEKLFF TGTGCCACCAGCAGAGATCGGGGGGTAGGGAATGAAAAACTGTTTTTT